This TCR beta chain was sequenced in a study of cytomegalovirus exposure and HLA in healthy donors. CDR1 is MNHEY, CDR2 SMNVEV, per germline (reference sequence). The CDR3 covers 14 residues. V gave up 3 bases and J gave up 5 bases, with 14 bases separating them. Data came from immunoSEQ multiplex PCR; TCRdb stores just in-frame clones and leaves some out. The sample has over 150,000 clones, about 89% seen once. The TCR was taken from a woman aged 18-29 years in good health and CMV-seropositive. The sequencing sample was made of PBMCs. V gene TRBV27 combines with J gene TRBJ2-7; D unclear. The CDR3 region has the DNA TGTGCCAGCAGTTTCCGGGTTAATCGGGACGAGCAGTACTTC. It is translated as CASSFRVNRDEQYF.